This T cell receptor (beta chain) was recovered during a study of cytomegalovirus exposure and HLA in healthy donors. General study results and limits: It has been reported that TCR beta sequences accurately predicted the HLA-A and HLA-B alleles of most subjects. The number of N-insertions in an Asian-associated ancestry cluster was reportedly below the approximately 700-donor mean in a later analysis.

PCR was performed using 60 Vbeta and 13 Jbeta primers. Clones were read by immunoSEQ multiplex PCR, and TCRdb kept only the in-frame ones, dropping some. The listing records 150,000 to 200,000 clones. On this clone itself: No antigen is known for it.

Germline V gene lookup returns CDR1 KGHSH and CDR2 LQKENI. Germline trimming cut 6 bases from V and 4 bases from J; bases unmatched to any gene: 8. The CDR3 totals 15 residues. Every donor was a healthy person donating bone marrow. This clonotype was sampled from a woman aged 18-30 years in good health and CMV-seropositive. Material for sequencing was PBMCs. The rearrangement links TRBV18 to TRBJ2-5; the match to TRBD2 covers 10 bases. Here the CDR3 reads CASSHLAGEAETQYF. CDR3 DNA: TGTGCCAGCTCCCATCTAGCGGGAGAGGCAGAGACCCAGTACTTC.